This T cell receptor beta chain emerged from a study of CD8+CD57+ T cells in acquired aplastic anemia (dated by TCRdb to about 2018). Some background on the complete study: On average, sorted CD4+ and CD8+ cells yielded 3.2 ug of extracted DNA, with a range of roughly 0.17 to 30 ug. CD8+CD57+ expansion was defined as a frequency above the mean frequency observed in healthy subjects. General study outcomes and caveats: Patients and healthy controls showed no significant difference in CD8+ Simpson's diversity (P=0.060). Around 31 CD8+ CDR3 sequences were shared between patients and controls but appeared highly expressed in patients and within their immunodominant clones.

TCR beta VDJ combination and CDR3 sequence profiling used genomic DNA as the template. An Illumina HiSeq 2000 was the platform used for TCR repertoire sequencing. On the study's bioinformatics: Repertoires were assessed using TRBV/TRBJ rearrangement plots, CDR3 size and DJ length profiles, and Simpson's diversity index. The most abundant DNA sequence in the deep sequencing data was taken as the immunodominant clone. CDR3 amino acid sequences were checked for sharing across subjects and were also compared against the VDJdb database and published repertoires. TCRdb redid the processing of the public reads, applying fastp at Q25 and MiXCR, and retained in-frame beta chains. Under each unique CDR3 protein, matching rows form one entry showing the most common genes and DNA. TCRdb's processing, not the authors' own work, is the source of the V and J calls. This sample holds approximately 190,000 distinct CDR3 sequences; 40% to 55% were observed only once. The ten largest clonotypes hold over 7.5% of the sample.

Flow cytometry had shown CD8+CD57+ cell expansion in the patients selected for sequencing. All patients had severe acquired aplastic anemia diagnosed by International Study of Aplastic Anemia and Agranulocytosis and Camitta criteria. No therapy had been received by the patients at the time of blood sampling. In this study, sorted CD4+ and CD8+ T cells from the blood of healthy subjects and of severe aplastic anemia patients had their TCR repertoires deep-sequenced. Patients were enrolled in the USA under clinicaltrials.gov protocols 00001620, 01623167, 00001397, 00071045, 00081523 and 00961064. Ficoll-Paque density gradient centrifugation was used to isolate peripheral blood mononuclear cells. Before DNA was extracted, CD4+ and CD8+ T cells were sorted using either FACS or magnetic beads. CDR1 and CDR2 are read off the germline V gene as KGHSH and LQKENI. Trimming removed 6 bases from V and 3 bases from J, leaving 11 bases between the germline ends. The CDR3, cysteine through phenylalanine, is 13 amino acids long. Only the CDR3 part of the read is kept: 39 bases, read in frame from the first base.

The table lists this clonotype with a few counts. The specificity of this receptor is unknown. Base qualities are not recorded, but no much larger clone differs from it by a single base. The source of this sequence is a human donor with aplastic anemia. The material sequenced was sorted CD4+, CD8+, or CD8+CD57+ T cells (not recorded which) from PBMCs. The chain links TRBV18 with TRBJ2-5, with a tentative D gene TRBD1 over 6 matching bases. The DNA sequence is as follows: TGTGCCAGCTCTACCACAGGGAAAGAGACCCAGTACTTC. Its product reads: CASSTTGKETQYF.